These 30 T cell receptor beta chains originate from one sample sequenced in a study of identifying expanded T cells in peripheral blood. Measured with immunoSEQ multiplex PCR; TCRdb has only the in-frame clones, and not every one. The sample holds 120,000 or so clones, roughly 80% seen once. Material for sequencing was blood. The receptor source for this set is a person aged 18 to 70 in good health.

This chain joins TRBV20-1 and TRBJ1-1; possible D gene TRBD1, 6 bases. This CDR3 spans 11 amino acids. V lost 7 bases and J 5 bases, leaving 11 bases between the germline ends. Germline values: CDR1 DFQATT, CDR2 SNEGSKA (reference sequence). The CDR3 nucleotides are TGCAGTGTCCCAGGGGAAACTGAAGCTTTCTTT. It is translated as CSVPGETEAFF.

This clone came up many times. The DNA of the CDR3 is TGTGCCACGGCTGAGGGGAGATCGTACGAGCAGTACTTC. This encodes CATAEGRSYEQYF. The rearrangement joins TRBV15 to TRBJ2-7, with D perhaps assigned TRBD1 or TRBD2 (5 bases each). Germline assignment: CDR1 LNHNV and CDR2 YYDKDF (reference sequence). The length of the CDR3 is 13 residues. Trimming removed 9 bases at V and 4 bases at J, with 16 bases between.

V and J are TRBV20-1 and TRBJ1-1, with D uncertain. CDR1 and CDR2 (germline): DFQATT, SNEGSKA (reference sequence). Trimming took 3 bases from V and 0 from J, leaving 2 bases between them. The CDR3 runs to 11 residues. In DNA, the CDR3 is TGCAGTGCTAGGGTGAACACTGAAGCTTTCTTT. It yields the protein CSARVNTEAFF.

The chain uses TRBV6-4 and TRBJ1-5; possible D gene TRBD1, 6 bases. The V gene lost 8 bases and the J gene lost 0 bases, with 23 bases spanning the gap. The CDR3 consists of 18 residues. Germline V gene lookup returns CDR1 MRHNA and CDR2 SNTAGT. CDR3 coding DNA: TGTGCCAGCGGCAAGGACAGCTGCCCGCGGCGTAGCAATCAGCCCCAGCATTTT. Translation gives CASGKDSCPRRSNQPQHF.

The DNA for the CDR3 is TGTGCCAGCAGGGACAGCCGAAATAGCAATCAGCCCCAGCATTTT. Translating gives CASRDSRNSNQPQHF. V and J are TRBV6-1 and TRBJ1-5, with a weak D call TRBD1 (6 bases). This CDR3 contains 15 residues. CDR1 and CDR2 from the germline V gene are MNHNS and SASEGT. Trimming removed 6 bases from V and 0 bases from J, with 12 bases in between.

The V call is TRBV29-1, the J call TRBJ1-2; D is undetermined. With 2 bases removed from V and 5 bases from J, the gap between germline ends came to 15 bases. Germline CDR1 is SQVTM and CDR2 is ANQGSEA. This CDR3 has 14 residues. The CDR3 DNA is TGCAGCGTTGAATTGGACCGAGCGAAATATGGCTACACCTTC. Protein sequence: CSVELDRAKYGYTF.

Points on this clone: The junction does not match germline at one end; this may be a read error. V and J are TRBV23-1 and TRBJ1-1; 8 bases agree with TRBD1. TRBV23-1 is sorted into the ORF group, with uncertain function. The CDR3 runs 10 residues. The CDR3 bases are TGCGCCAGCATTCTTACGGACAGGGCCTTT. Translation: CASILTDRAF.

The chain combines TRBV28 with TRBJ1-2; 7 bases line up with TRBD1. The trim removed 3 bases at V and 4 bases at J, leaving 11 bases unmatched. The CDR3 is 16 residues long. The germline CDR1 and CDR2 sequences are MDHEN and SYDVKM. The CDR3 DNA sequence: TGTGCCAGCAGTTTGGCAGGGGGGGTGCGGCTCTATGGCTACACCTTC. It is translated as CASSLAGGVRLYGYTF.

This clone was seen repeatedly, ten times or more. Other DNA sequences within the sample encode an identical CDR3. The J gene is TRBJ1-2, the V gene TRBV6-4; D unresolved. The CDR3 consists of 11 residues. Between the trimmed V and J ends, which lost 3 bases and 4 bases, there was a span of 3 bases. Germline V gene data show CDR1 as MRHNA and CDR2 as SNTAGT. CDR3 DNA: TGTGCCAGCAGTGAGGGCTATGGCTACACCTTC. It codes for CASSEGYGYTF.

The chain links TRBV19 to TRBJ1-2, with D unresolved. Trimming took off 5 bases at V and 2 bases at J, with 15 bases between the two ends. CDR3 length: 15 residues. Germline CDR1 LNHDA, CDR2 SQIVND (reference sequence). CDR3 DNA: TGTGCCAGTAGTCCTCGCCTGGGTGGAAACTATGGCTACACCTTC. Translated: CASSPRLGGNYGYTF.

V is TRBV19 and J is TRBJ1-5, with TRBD1 identical over 10 bases. This CDR3 has 16 residues. From germline, CDR1 is LNHDA and CDR2 SQIVND (reference sequence). J lost 3 bases, V lost 7 bases, and 9 bases had no gene match. The CDR3 spells CASKRPGQGYNQPQHF. Here the CDR3 DNA reads TGTGCCAGTAAACGACCGGGACAGGGGTACAATCAGCCCCAGCATTTT.

This chain connects TRBV18 to TRBJ1-2, with D possibly matching TRBD1 (6 bases). The ends were cut back, 1 base at V and 4 bases at J, with 22 bases in the middle. Germline V gene sequence: CDR1 KGHSH, CDR2 LQKENI. This CDR3 comprises 18 residues. CDR3 coding DNA: TGTGCCAGCTCACCACAATCCAACGAGGGTGGGGGCTCCTATGGCTACACCTTC. Its protein is CASSPQSNEGGGSYGYTF. Drawing the rest from reference TRBV18 and TRBJ1-2, the complete variable domain is NAGVMQNPRHLVRRRGQEARLRCSPMKGHSHVYWYRQLPEEGLKFMVYLQKENIIDESGMPKERFSAEFPKEGPSILRIQQVVRGDSAAYFCASSPQSNEGGGSYGYTFGSGTRLTVV.

The rearrangement joins TRBV27 to TRBJ2-7, with 13 nucleotides matching TRBD2. After removal of 6 bases from V and 0 bases from J, the junction contained 2 bases not matched to a gene. This CDR3 region has 15 residues. Germline values: CDR1 MNHEY, CDR2 SMNVEV (reference sequence). The CDR3 DNA reads as TGTGCCAGCAGCTGGACTAGCGGGAGCTCCTACGAGCAGTACTTC. Translated, it gives CASSWTSGSSYEQYF.

V usage is TRBV5-1 and J usage is TRBJ2-2; 8 bases fit TRBD1. J was trimmed by 6 bases and V by 5 bases; bases with no gene match: 12. The CDR3 has 16 residues. Germline loops: CDR1 SGHRS, CDR2 YFSETQ. In nucleotides, the CDR3 is TGCGCCAGCAGGCCCGGGACAGGCCCGCGAGCCGGGGAGCTGTTTTTT. Translation: CASRPGTGPRAGELFF.

The chain has TRBV19 and TRBJ1-4; D is unresolved. This CDR3 contains 18 residues. Trimming removed 3 bases from V and 0 bases from J, with 17 bases in between. From germline, CDR1 is LNHDA and CDR2 SQIVND (reference sequence). The CDR3 DNA follows: TGTGCCAGTAGTATCGAGGCGGCGACCCTAGCAACTAATGAAAAACTGTTTTTT. This sequence encodes CASSIEAATLATNEKLFF. The full variable domain, with the rest looked up from reference TRBV19 and TRBJ1-4, is DGGITQSPKYLFRKEGQNVTLSCEQNLNHDAMYWYRQDPGQGLRLIYYSQIVNDFQKGDIAEGYSVSREKKESFPLTVTSAQKNPTAFYLCASSIEAATLATNEKLFFGSGTQLSVL.

In nucleotides, the CDR3 is TGTGCCAGTAGGAGCGGTTATGGCTACACCTTC. It is translated as CASRSGYGYTF. The chain is built from TRBV19 and TRBJ1-2, with D unresolved. V gave up 6 bases and J gave up 5 bases, with 7 bases separating them. This CDR3 has 11 residues. Germline values: CDR1 LNHDA, CDR2 SQIVND (reference sequence). The whole variable domain, remainder taken from reference TRBV19 and TRBJ1-2, is DGGITQSPKYLFRKEGQNVTLSCEQNLNHDAMYWYRQDPGQGLRLIYYSQIVNDFQKGDIAEGYSVSREKKESFPLTVTSAQKNPTAFYLCASRSGYGYTFGSGTRLTVV.

The chain has TRBV30 and TRBJ1-1; no definite D call. Germline V lookup: CDR1 GTSNPN, CDR2 SVGIG (reference sequence). CDR3 length: 14 residues. The V and J ends lost 0 bases and 5 bases respectively, with 13 bases between them. This CDR3 reads CAWSVNPMATEAFF. As DNA, the CDR3 is TGTGCCTGGAGTGTAAACCCGATGGCTACTGAAGCTTTCTTT.

This chain joins TRBV6-5 and TRBJ1-2, with 8 bases fitting TRBD1. The CDR3 loop spans 15 amino acids. Germline loops: CDR1 MNHEY, CDR2 SVGAGI. J lost 6 bases, V lost 2 bases, and 8 bases had no gene match. CDR3: CASSYLGQGSDGYTF. The CDR3 nucleotides are TGTGCCAGCAGTTACCTCGGACAGGGTAGTGATGGCTACACCTTC.

The rearrangement links TRBV4-3 to TRBJ1-1, with TRBD1 as a possible D gene (6 bases). CDR3 length: 14 amino acids. Germline V gene sequence: CDR1 LGHNA, CDR2 YSLEER. V was shortened by 1 base and J by 6 bases, with 12 bases between the two germline ends. CDR3 sequence: CASSQVQGAAEAFF. CDR3 sequence (DNA): TGCGCCAGCAGCCAAGTACAGGGAGCTGCTGAAGCTTTCTTT.

V is TRBV7-7 and J is TRBJ2-5; 9 bases line up with TRBD2. V gave up 5 bases and J gave up 2 bases; unmatched junction bases: 6. The CDR3 has 15 residues. Germline V CDR1 and CDR2: SSHAT, FNYEAQ (reference sequence). The CDR3 nucleotides read TGTGCCAGCAGCCTCGGGACTAGCAAACAAGAGACCCAGTACTTC. The encoded protein is CASSLGTSKQETQYF.

The V gene is TRBV11-3, the J gene TRBJ2-1; D is possibly TRBD1 or TRBD2 (5 bases each). V was clipped by 6 bases and J by 9 bases, with 21 bases between them. Germline V gene sequence: CDR1 SGHNT, CDR2 YENEEA. This CDR3 is built from 15 residues. CDR3 amino acids: CASSQITGPLSEQFF. The CDR3 DNA is TGTGCCAGCAGTCAGATTACGGGACCGTTAAGTGAGCAGTTCTTC.

This chain joins TRBV7-2 and TRBJ2-1; 9 bases line up with TRBD1. J gave up 9 bases and V 5 bases, and 5 bases lay outside the gene matches. The CDR3 extends over 13 amino acids. CDR1 and CDR2 (germline): SGHTA, FQGNSA. The CDR3 DNA is TGTGCCAGCAGCCATACAGGGGGCAGTGAGCAGTTCTTC. It codes for CASSHTGGSEQFF.

This chain connects TRBV7-2 to TRBJ2-5, with D possibly called TRBD1 or TRBD2 (5 bases each). CDR3 size: 14 residues. V was trimmed by 5 bases and J by 2 bases, leaving 12 bases between them. Germline V gene lookup returns CDR1 SGHTA and CDR2 FQGNSA. The CDR3 reads CASSLGTRQETQYF. CDR3 in DNA: TGTGCCAGCAGCCTGGGGACCAGACAAGAGACCCAGTACTTC.

The genes are TRBV7-2 and TRBJ2-3, with D hard to call. Germline V CDR1 and CDR2: SGHTA, FQGNSA. There are 14 residues in the CDR3. Deletions cut 2 bases from V and 2 bases from J, with 8 bases between. This chain's CDR3 is CASSLSPATDTQYF. In nucleotides, the CDR3 is TGTGCCAGCAGCTTATCCCCGGCCACAGATACGCAGTATTTT.

The chain employs TRBV6-5 and TRBJ2-2, with no clear D. V lost 0 bases to trimming and J lost 6 bases, with 11 bases between them. The CDR3 loop spans 15 amino acids. Germline lookup yields CDR1 MNHEY and CDR2 SVGAGI. In DNA form, the CDR3 reads TGTGCCAGCAGTTACTCTCTCGTAGGGTCCGGGGAGCTGTTTTTT. This encodes CASSYSLVGSGELFF.

The rearrangement uses TRBV10-1 and TRBJ2-7; unclear D gene. Deletions cut 3 bases from V and 7 bases from J, with 10 bases between. The germline V gene has CDR1 WNHNN and CDR2 SYGVQD (reference sequence). The CDR3 contains 12 residues. This CDR3 reads CASSDYGREQYF. The CDR3, as DNA: TGCGCCAGCAGTGATTACGGGCGTGAGCAGTACTTC.

The chain carries TRBV19 and TRBJ1-1; 8 nucleotides agree with TRBD1. Germline CDR1 and CDR2: LNHDA and SQIVND (reference sequence). CDR3 length equals 16 residues. The V segment lost 0 bases and the J segment 2 bases; nucleotides outside the gene matches: 5. CDR3 nucleotides: TGTGCCAGTAGTATAGATGACAGGGGCCAAAACACTGAAGCTTTCTTT. Translated, it gives CASSIDDRGQNTEAFF. Together with reference TRBV19 and TRBJ1-1, the CDR3 gives the full variable domain: DGGITQSPKYLFRKEGQNVTLSCEQNLNHDAMYWYRQDPGQGLRLIYYSQIVNDFQKGDIAEGYSVSREKKESFPLTVTSAQKNPTAFYLCASSIDDRGQNTEAFFGQGTRLTVV.

Only one count was recorded for this clone. V gene TRBV7-6 combines with J gene TRBJ2-3; weak D call: TRBD2 (6 bases). The CDR3 totals 15 residues. Germline CDR1 is SGHVS and CDR2 is FNYEAQ. Trimming took off 3 bases at V and 0 bases at J, with 10 bases between the two ends. The CDR3 region is CASSFGRLSTDTQYF. CDR3 DNA sequence: TGTGCCAGCAGCTTCGGGAGACTAAGCACAGATACGCAGTATTTT.

The chain couples TRBV7-3 to TRBJ2-1, with D perhaps TRBD1 (5 bases). CDR1 and CDR2 from the germline V gene are SGHTA and FQGTGA. This CDR3 is built from 13 residues. Trimming removed 2 bases at V and 9 bases at J, with 11 bases between. Here the CDR3 reads CASSLGQGSEQFF. The DNA of the CDR3 is TGTGCCAGCAGCTTAGGCCAGGGTAGTGAGCAGTTCTTC.

The rearrangement links TRBV9 to TRBJ2-3; 12 bases align to TRBD2. CDR3 length equals 17 residues. Looked up from germline, CDR1 is SGDLS and CDR2 is YYNGEE. J was trimmed by 2 bases and V by 3 bases; bases with no gene match: 7. The CDR3 region has the DNA TGTGCCAGCAGCGCTCGACTAGCGGGGGCCTCCACAGATACGCAGTATTTT. Its translation: CASSARLAGASTDTQYF.